This T cell receptor (beta chain) is drawn from a study of shared T cell receptors in the human thymus. Using immunoSEQ multiplex PCR, the repertoire was profiled, and TCRdb retains in-frame clones only, with some absent. Among hundreds of thousands of clones, more than 75% were seen once, and the ten largest hold 0.0095% to 0.013%. Germline V lookup: CDR1 MGHRA, CDR2 YSYEKL. V trimming: 1 base; J trimming: 3 bases; junction bases outside the gene matches: 5. The CDR3 length is 16 residues. These data were likewise used in another study, on human thymus T cells. That work adds: The sample donors, healthy Finnish infants, were having corrective surgery for congenital heart defects. Surgeons resected thymus tissue during corrective heart surgery. Thymic as well as blood repertoires seemed to favor certain V and J genes unevenly. What related research reported was that thymic repertoires overlapped highly among unrelated individuals.

The V gene is TRBV4-1, the J gene TRBJ2-1, with TRBD2 matching 8 bases. This receptor was obtained from a boy younger than two with a congenital heart defect. The sample comprised thymocytes. In nucleotides, the CDR3 is TGCGCCAGCAGCCAAGGGACTAGCTTTCACTACAATGAGCAGTTCTTC. This encodes CASSQGTSFHYNEQFF.